This entry lists 25 T cell receptor beta chains sequenced from one sample in a study of brain T cells in children with intractable seizures. Using immunoSEQ multiplex PCR, the repertoire was profiled, and TCRdb retains in-frame clones only, with some absent. This sample has about 80,000 clones; 91% occur once, and the top ten carry around 24%. Source: peripheral blood, taken at surgery. The receptor source for this set is a girl aged 2-10 years with Rasmussen encephalitis and intractable seizures.

This rearrangement joins TRBV24-1 to TRBJ2-5; D is uncertain. Trimming stripped 1 base from V and 1 base from J, with 9 bases between. This CDR3 has 15 amino acids. Germline assignment: CDR1 KGHDR and CDR2 SFDVKD. CDR3: CATSDFTNLQETQYF. CDR3 DNA sequence: TGTGCCACCAGTGATTTTACTAACCTCCAAGAGACCCAGTACTTC.

The chain has TRBV3-1 (or the pseudogene TRBV3-2) and TRBJ1-1; TRBD1 might be the D (6 bases). Per germline, CDR1 LGHDT and CDR2 YNNKEL (reference sequence). V lost 7 bases and J 1 base, leaving 10 bases between the germline ends. The CDR3 sequence is 13 residues long. The CDR3 nucleotides are TGTGCCAGCATACAGGGCTCGAACACTGAAGCTTTCTTT. This translates into CASIQGSNTEAFF.

V usage is TRBV7-2 and J usage is TRBJ2-4, with 7 bases that match TRBD1. CDR1 and CDR2 (germline): SGHTA, FQGNSA. With V trimmed by 6 bases and J by 4 bases, 9 bases remained unmatched. This CDR3 spans 15 amino acids. The chain's CDR3 is CASSFDRVGKNIQYF. Here the CDR3 DNA reads TGTGCCAGCAGTTTCGACAGGGTAGGAAAAAACATTCAGTACTTC.

The V and J genes are TRBV7-3 and TRBJ1-2; possibly TRBD1 for D (6 bases). V was clipped by 6 bases and J by 2 bases, with 10 bases between them. The length of the CDR3 is 13 residues. Germline lookup yields CDR1 SGHTA and CDR2 FQGTGA. This CDR3 is CASSPGQNYGYTF. CDR3 nucleotides: TGTGCCAGCAGTCCCGGACAGAACTATGGCTACACCTTC.

CDR3 sequence: CASSQAGYRRGANVLTF. The CDR3 coding sequence is TGTGCCAGCAGCCAAGCCGGGTACAGACGTGGGGCCAACGTCCTGACTTTC. The chain carries TRBV3-1 (or the pseudogene TRBV3-2) and TRBJ2-6; no firm D call. Germline CDR1 reads LGHDT; CDR2 reads YNNKEL (reference sequence). The CDR3 has 17 amino acids. Trimming cost V 1 base and J 3 bases, with 13 bases left between them.

The V and J genes are TRBV21-1 and TRBJ2-7; TRBD1, the table's D call, was not compared with the DNA. TRBV21-1 is a pseudogene. This CDR3 region has 17 residues. CDR3 nucleotides: TGTGCCAGCAGCCACTCTACTACGGGACAGGGTAACTACGAGCAGTACTTC. Amino acid sequence: CASSHSTTGQGNYEQYF.

This clone appeared a single time. CDR3 DNA sequence: TGTGCCAGCAGCCCCAAGAGCGAGCCGAACACCGGGGAGCTGTTTTTT. Protein product: CASSPKSEPNTGELFF. The chain employs TRBV13 and TRBJ2-2, with D hard to call. CDR3 length equals 16 residues. The germline gives CDR1 PRHDT, CDR2 FYEKMQ (reference sequence). The ends were cut back, 5 bases at V and 0 bases at J, with 13 bases in the middle.

The rearrangement joins TRBV5-4 to TRBJ2-7; 11 bases are shared with TRBD1. Looked up from germline, CDR1 is SGHNT and CDR2 is YYREEE (reference sequence). The CDR3 totals 16 residues. After removal of 4 bases from V and 5 bases from J, the junction contained 11 bases not matched to a gene. The CDR3 DNA is TGTGCCAGCAGCCTTCCAGGACAGGGGGCGAGTAACGAGCAGTACTTC. Translating gives CASSLPGQGASNEQYF.

The CDR3 bases are TGCGCCAGCAGCCGCGGACGGGGCGATGAAGCTTTCTTT. Translating it yields CASSRGRGDEAFF. This chain uses TRBV4-1 with TRBJ1-1; D is possibly TRBD1 (5 bases). Looked up from germline, CDR1 is MGHRA and CDR2 is YSYEKL. V lost 4 bases and J 7 bases, leaving 13 bases between the germline ends. The CDR3 has 13 amino acids.

This chain joins TRBV7-9 and TRBJ2-1; 7 positions agree with TRBD2. The CDR3 consists of 17 residues. V lost 5 bases and J lost 4; bases outside the gene matches: 14. CDR1 SEHNR and CDR2 FQNEAQ come from the germline V gene (reference sequence). CDR3 nucleotide sequence: TGTGCCAGCAGCCTTCTTAGCGGGTCTTACTCGTACAATGAGCAGTTCTTC. It is translated as CASSLLSGSYSYNEQFF.

The chain recombines TRBV30 with TRBJ2-7, with 9 bases lining up with TRBD2. CDR1 and CDR2 (germline): GTSNPN, SVGIG (reference sequence). The CDR3 has 14 residues. J was trimmed by 2 bases and V by 7 bases; bases with no gene match: 9. The CDR3 DNA reads TGTGCCTCCGGGACTAGCTTCTTCGCCTACGAGCAGTACTTC. It specifies CASGTSFFAYEQYF.

This clone came up a few times. V and J are TRBV6-1 and TRBJ1-6; the match to TRBD1 covers 10 bases. The CDR3 is made up of 16 amino acids. Germline V gives CDR1 MNHNS, CDR2 SASEGT. V was clipped by 4 bases and J by 7 bases; unmatched bases: 7. DNA for the CDR3: TGTGCCAGCAGTGCGACCCGGGACAGGGGAAATTCACCCCTCCACTTT. It is translated as CASSATRDRGNSPLHF.

The gene calls are TRBV29-1 and TRBJ1-2, with 7 bases identical to TRBD1. The ends lost 5 bases at V and 4 bases at J; junction bases unmatched: 7. The CDR3 has 13 residues. Germline CDR1 and CDR2: SQVTM and ANQGSEA. The CDR3 DNA sequence: TGCAGCGTTTTTACAGGGGCCTCCTATGGCTACACCTTC. Its translation: CSVFTGASYGYTF. Full variable domain (missing parts from reference TRBV29-1 and TRBJ1-2): SAVISQKPSRDICQRGTSLTIQCQVDSQVTMMFWYRQQPGQSLTLIATANQGSEATYESGFVIDKFPISRPNLTFSTLTVSNMSPEDSSIYLCSVFTGASYGYTFGSGTRLTVV.

The chain recombines TRBV7-9 with TRBJ1-5; 7 nucleotides align to TRBD1. V lost 2 bases to trimming and J lost 4 bases; unmatched junction nucleotides: 5. CDR3 length equals 15 residues. The germline V gene has CDR1 SEHNR and CDR2 FQNEAQ (reference sequence). The CDR3 is CASSLQGEPNQPQHF. For the CDR3, the DNA is TGTGCCAGCAGCTTACAGGGGGAACCTAATCAGCCCCAGCATTTT.

The chain couples TRBV4-2 to TRBJ2-5; 9 bases map to TRBD2. CDR3 length: 14 residues. Unmatched junction bases numbered 11, after V lost 8 bases and J lost 7 bases. Germline V CDR1 and CDR2: LGHNA, YNFKEQ. CDR3 sequence: CASQGLAQSGTQYF. DNA of the CDR3: TGTGCCAGCCAAGGACTAGCGCAAAGTGGGACCCAGTACTTC.

The chain is built from TRBV6-5 and TRBJ2-7, with D possibly being TRBD2 (5 bases). Trimming took off 6 bases at V and 2 bases at J, with 11 bases between the two ends. The germline V gene has CDR1 MNHEY and CDR2 SVGAGI. The CDR3 loop spans 13 amino acids. The CDR3 nucleotides are TGTGCCAGCAGCCCCTACGGGGCCTACGAGCAGTACTTC. Translation: CASSPYGAYEQYF.

On this clone: Other DNA sequences in this specimen translate into the identical CDR3. The chain couples TRBV30 to TRBJ2-7; D call uncertain. The CDR3 covers 11 residues. Trimming removed 2 bases at V and 4 bases at J, with 6 bases between. Germline lookup yields CDR1 GTSNPN and CDR2 SVGIG (reference sequence). The CDR3 loop reads CAWSQGYEQYF. CDR3 coding DNA: TGTGCCTGGAGTCAAGGATACGAGCAGTACTTC.

The chain uses TRBV2 and TRBJ1-5; D call uncertain. CDR1 and CDR2 (germline): SNHLY, FYNNEI. The CDR3 sequence is 13 residues long. The germline V and J ends were trimmed by 7 bases and 4 bases, with 11 bases remaining between them. This chain's CDR3 is CASKGQPNQPQHF. CDR3 DNA sequence: TGTGCCAGCAAAGGTCAGCCTAATCAGCCCCAGCATTTT.

The chain recombines TRBV19 with TRBJ2-2; 9 nucleotides line up with TRBD2. The CDR3 consists of 16 residues. The ends lost 7 bases at V and 3 bases at J; junction bases unmatched: 9. Per germline, CDR1 LNHDA and CDR2 SQIVND (reference sequence). The CDR3 sequence is CASNTRGRGDTGELFF. The CDR3 DNA is TGTGCCAGTAACACTCGCGGGAGGGGGGACACCGGGGAGCTGTTTTTT.

V usage is TRBV3-1 (or the pseudogene TRBV3-2) and J usage is TRBJ2-7; D is unresolved. This CDR3 is 12 amino acids long. V lost 1 base, J lost 1 base, and 2 bases lay in between. Germline CDR1 is LGHDT and CDR2 is YNNKEL (reference sequence). The CDR3 nucleotides read TGTGCCAGCAGCCAAGTTTCCTACGAGCAGTACTTC. It translates to CASSQVSYEQYF.

The chain uses TRBV21-1 and TRBJ2-5; the table's D call, TRBD2, has no DNA check behind it. TRBV21-1 is tagged as a pseudogene. This CDR3 contains 14 residues. The CDR3: CASSISSGKQTQYF. Written as DNA, the CDR3 is TGTGCCAGCAGCATAAGTAGCGGGAAGCAAACCCAGTACTTC.

The J gene is TRBJ2-1, the V gene TRBV28; 7 bases match TRBD1. The junction had 9 bases not matched to a gene; V was cut back by 3 bases and J by 7 bases. The germline V gene encodes CDR1 MDHEN and CDR2 SYDVKM. This CDR3 has 15 amino acids. The CDR3 protein is CASSLFRDSQNEQFF. The CDR3 DNA reads TGTGCCAGCAGTTTGTTCCGGGACAGCCAAAATGAGCAGTTCTTC.

V is TRBV5-1 and J is TRBJ1-1; tentative D call: TRBD1 (6 bases). Per the germline V gene, CDR1 is SGHRS and CDR2 is YFSETQ. This CDR3 comprises 13 residues. The V gene lost 0 bases and the J gene lost 6 bases, with 9 bases spanning the gap. The CDR3 is CASSLEGGAEAFF. The DNA for the CDR3 is TGCGCCAGCAGCTTGGAAGGGGGAGCTGAAGCTTTCTTT.

The chain recombines TRBV27 with TRBJ1-1, with TRBD1 as a possible D gene (6 bases). CDR1 MNHEY and CDR2 SMNVEV come from the germline V gene (reference sequence). The germline V and J ends were trimmed by 5 bases and 1 base, with 14 bases remaining between them. The CDR3 consists of 15 residues. The CDR3 coding sequence is TGTGCCAGCAGTCCCCGAGACAGGCGGAACACTGAAGCTTTCTTT. The encoded protein is CASSPRDRRNTEAFF.

This clone was seen a single time. The rearrangement joins TRBV27 to TRBJ1-1; D is possibly TRBD1 (5 bases). This CDR3 spans 13 amino acids. Germline V gene sequence: CDR1 MNHEY, CDR2 SMNVEV (reference sequence). V was trimmed by 3 bases and J by 5 bases, leaving 10 bases between them. The CDR3 DNA reads as TGTGCCAGCAGTTTCGTCGGGGGTACTGAAGCTTTCTTT. Translating it yields CASSFVGGTEAFF.